The clone carrying this T cell receptor beta chain was detected once. Assay used: immunoSEQ multiplex PCR; TCRdb lists only in-frame clones, some missing. Altogether 2 million to 2.5 million clones are present, about nine tenths being singletons, with the ten largest covering 0.37%. The data were obtained in a study of shared clonotypes between healthy human individuals. The CDR3 covers 14 residues. CDR1 is SGHAT and CDR2 is FQNNGV in the germline V gene. V lost 5 bases and J 2 bases, leaving 13 bases between the germline ends. Sequencing input: naive CD4+ T cells from PBMCs. Indicated subset: CD45RA+ positively selected. The origin of this receptor is a man between 18 and 35 years old in good health. Some clones in this sample may be carry-over from other donors' samples. The chain links TRBV11-2 to TRBJ2-7; D is perhaps TRBD1 or TRBD2 (6 bases each). CDR3 in DNA: TGTGCCAGCAGCCAAGGGGGACTCCCCTACGAGCAGTACTTC. It encodes CASSQGGLPYEQYF. Using reference TRBV11-2 and TRBJ2-7 for the parts outside the CDR3, the full variable domain is EAGVAQSPRYKIIEKRQSVAFWCNPISGHATLYWYQQILGQGPKLLIQFQNNGVVDDSQLPKDRFSAERLKGVDSTLKIQPAKLEDSAVYLCASSQGGLPYEQYFGPGTRLTVT.